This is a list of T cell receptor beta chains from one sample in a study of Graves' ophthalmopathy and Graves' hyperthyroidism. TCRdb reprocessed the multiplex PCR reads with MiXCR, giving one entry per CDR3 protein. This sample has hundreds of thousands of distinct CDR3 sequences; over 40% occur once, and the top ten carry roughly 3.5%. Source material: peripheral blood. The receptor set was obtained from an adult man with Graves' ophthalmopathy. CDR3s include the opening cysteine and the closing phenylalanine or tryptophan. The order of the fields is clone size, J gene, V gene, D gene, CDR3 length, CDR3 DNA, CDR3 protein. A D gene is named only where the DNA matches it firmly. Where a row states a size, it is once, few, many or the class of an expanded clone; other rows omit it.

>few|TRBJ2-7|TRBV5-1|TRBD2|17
TGCGCCAGCAGCTCGGGACCCGGGACTAGCGGATTCTACGAGCAGTACTTC
CASSSGPGTSGFYEQYF
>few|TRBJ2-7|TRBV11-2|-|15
TGTGCCAGCAGCCCGGGGGGCGGAGGGTTTGACGAGCAGTACTTC
CASSPGGGGFDEQYF
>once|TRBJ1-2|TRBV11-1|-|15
TGTGCCAGCAGCTTAAGTAGCGCCCTGACACCGGGCTACACCTTC
CASSLSSALTPGYTF
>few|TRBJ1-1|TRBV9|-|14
TGTGCCAGCAGCGACCGAGGGCCCGGGACTGAAGCTTTCTTT
CASSDRGPGTEAFF
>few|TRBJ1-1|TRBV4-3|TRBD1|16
TGCGCCAGCAGCCAAGATTCTCGACAGGGGAACACTGAAGCTTTCTTT
CASSQDSRQGNTEAFF
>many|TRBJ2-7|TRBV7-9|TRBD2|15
TGTGCCAGCAGCGGCGGACTAGCGGGTGCCTACGAGCAGTACTTC
CASSGGLAGAYEQYF
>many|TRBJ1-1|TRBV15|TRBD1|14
TGTGCCACCAGCACGGGACAGGAGAACACTGAAGCTTTCTTT
CATSTGQENTEAFF
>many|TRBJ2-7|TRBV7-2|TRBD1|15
TGTGCCAGCAGCAACGACAGGGGGCGAGGGTACGAGCAGTACTTC
CASSNDRGRGYEQYF
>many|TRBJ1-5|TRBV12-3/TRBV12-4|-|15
TGTGCCAGCAGTTTCCAGGGTTATGGCAATCAGCCCCAGCATTTT
CASSFQGYGNQPQHF
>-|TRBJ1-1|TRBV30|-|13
TGTGCCTGGAGTGTCTTGGGGGCGACTGAAGCTTTCTTT
CAWSVLGATEAFF
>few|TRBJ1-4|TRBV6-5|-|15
TGTGCCAGCAGTCCCGACAGAACAACTAATGAAAAACTGTTTTTT
CASSPDRTTNEKLFF
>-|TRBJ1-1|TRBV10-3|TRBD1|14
TGTGCCATTCAAACCGGACAGGGAACGTCTGAAGCTTTCTTT
CAIQTGQGTSEAFF
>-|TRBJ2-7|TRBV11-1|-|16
TGTGCCAGCAGCAACGGACAGCTAAGAGGCACCGGCGAGCAGTACTTC
CASSNGQLRGTGEQYF
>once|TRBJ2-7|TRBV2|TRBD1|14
TGTGCCAGCAGGGCGACAGGGGATTCCCACGAGCAGTACTTC
CASRATGDSHEQYF
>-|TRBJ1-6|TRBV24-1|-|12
TGTGCCACCAGTGGGGCTTCAGCACCCCTCCACTTT
CATSGASAPLHF
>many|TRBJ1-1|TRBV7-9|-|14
TGTGCCAGCAGCTTAGTTCAGACTAAGGCTGAAGCTTTCTTT
CASSLVQTKAEAFF